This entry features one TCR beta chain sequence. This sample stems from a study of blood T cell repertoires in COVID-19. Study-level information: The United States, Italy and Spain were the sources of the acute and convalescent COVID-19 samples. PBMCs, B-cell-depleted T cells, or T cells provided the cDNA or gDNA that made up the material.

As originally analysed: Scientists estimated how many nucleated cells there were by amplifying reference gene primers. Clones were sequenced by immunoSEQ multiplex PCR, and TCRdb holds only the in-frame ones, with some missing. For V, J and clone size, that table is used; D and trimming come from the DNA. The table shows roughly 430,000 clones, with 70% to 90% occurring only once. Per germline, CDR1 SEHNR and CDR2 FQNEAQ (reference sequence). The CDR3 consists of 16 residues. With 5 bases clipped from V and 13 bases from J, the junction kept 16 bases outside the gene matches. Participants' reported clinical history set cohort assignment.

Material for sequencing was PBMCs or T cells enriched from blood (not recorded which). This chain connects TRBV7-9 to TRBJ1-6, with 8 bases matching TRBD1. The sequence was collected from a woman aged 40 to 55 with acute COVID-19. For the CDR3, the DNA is TGTGCCAGCAGCCCATCGACAGGGGCCCCAAATACGCCCCTCCACTTT. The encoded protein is CASSPSTGAPNTPLHF.